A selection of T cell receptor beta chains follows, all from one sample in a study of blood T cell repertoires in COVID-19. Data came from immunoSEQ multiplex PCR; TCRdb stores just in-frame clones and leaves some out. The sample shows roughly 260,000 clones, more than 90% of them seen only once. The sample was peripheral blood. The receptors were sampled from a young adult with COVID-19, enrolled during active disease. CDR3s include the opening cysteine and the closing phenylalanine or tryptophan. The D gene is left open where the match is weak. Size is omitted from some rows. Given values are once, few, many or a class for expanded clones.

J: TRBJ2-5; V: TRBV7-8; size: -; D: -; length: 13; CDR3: CATDQGVEETQYF; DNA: TGTGCCACCGACCAAGGGGTGGAAGAGACCCAGTACTTC
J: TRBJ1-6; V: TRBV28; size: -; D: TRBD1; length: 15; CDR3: CASSKAGTGNSPLHF; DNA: TGTGCCAGCAGTAAAGCCGGGACAGGGAATTCACCCCTCCACTTT
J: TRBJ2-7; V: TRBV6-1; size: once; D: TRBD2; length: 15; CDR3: CASSEASGSLNEQYF; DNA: TGTGCCAGCAGTGAAGCTAGCGGGAGTTTGAACGAGCAGTACTTC
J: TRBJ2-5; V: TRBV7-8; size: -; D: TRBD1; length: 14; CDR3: CASRRDRGTETQYF; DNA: TGTGCCAGCAGACGGGACAGGGGGACAGAGACCCAGTACTTC
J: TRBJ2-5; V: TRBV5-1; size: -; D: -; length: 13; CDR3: CASSLRLTETQYF; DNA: TGCGCCAGCAGCTTGCGACTTACGGAGACCCAGTACTTC
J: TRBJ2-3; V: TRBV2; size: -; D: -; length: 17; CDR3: CATQGHIDGGHTDTQYF; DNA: TGTGCCACCCAAGGACACATCGACGGAGGGCACACAGATACGCAGTATTTT
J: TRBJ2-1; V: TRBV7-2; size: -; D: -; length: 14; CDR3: CASADSGAYNEQFF; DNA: TGTGCCAGCGCGGACAGCGGTGCCTACAATGAGCAGTTCTTC
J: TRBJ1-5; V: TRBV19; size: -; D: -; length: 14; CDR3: CASSIVGGNQPQHF; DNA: TGTGCCAGTAGTATAGTAGGGGGCAATCAGCCCCAGCATTTT
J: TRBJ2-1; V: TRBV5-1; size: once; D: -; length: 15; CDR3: CASSPRLLSYNEQFF; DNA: TGCGCCAGCAGCCCTCGACTCCTCTCCTACAATGAGCAGTTCTTC
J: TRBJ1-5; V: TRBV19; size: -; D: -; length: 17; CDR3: CASSTYEQIYSNQPQHF; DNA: TGTGCCAGTAGTACCTACGAACAGATATATAGCAATCAGCCCCAGCATTTT
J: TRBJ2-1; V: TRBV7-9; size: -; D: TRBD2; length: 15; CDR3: CASSSPSGIYNEQFF; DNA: TGTGCCAGCAGCTCCCCTAGCGGCATATACAATGAGCAGTTCTTC
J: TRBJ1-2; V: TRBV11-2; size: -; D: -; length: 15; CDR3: CASSLTPPHLLSYTF; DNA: TGTGCCAGCAGCTTAACTCCCCCGCATCTATTAAGCTACACCTTC
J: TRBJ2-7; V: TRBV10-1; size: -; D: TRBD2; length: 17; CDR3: CASSVRTSGRRSYEQYF; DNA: TGCGCCAGCAGTGTTCGGACTAGCGGGAGAAGGTCCTACGAGCAGTACTTC
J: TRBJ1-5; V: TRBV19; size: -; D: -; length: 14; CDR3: CASNNSPFILAQHF; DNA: TGTGCCAGTAATAACAGCCCTTTTATATTGGCCCAGCATTTT
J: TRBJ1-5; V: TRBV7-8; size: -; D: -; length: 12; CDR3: CASRAGNQPQHF; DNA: TGTGCCAGCAGAGCAGGGAACCAGCCCCAGCATTTT
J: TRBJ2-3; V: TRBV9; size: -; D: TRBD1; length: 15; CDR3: CASSRGDRAPDTQYF; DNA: TGTGCCAGCAGCCGAGGGGACAGGGCCCCAGATACGCAGTATTTT
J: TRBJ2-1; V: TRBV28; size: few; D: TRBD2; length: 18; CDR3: CASSFPRVAGGAGYEQFF; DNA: TGTGCCAGCAGTTTCCCCAGGGTAGCGGGAGGGGCAGGGTATGAGCAGTTCTTC
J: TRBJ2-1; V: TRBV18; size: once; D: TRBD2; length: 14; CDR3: CASSPAGDHNEQFF; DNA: TGTGCCAGCTCACCAGCGGGAGATCACAATGAGCAGTTCTTC
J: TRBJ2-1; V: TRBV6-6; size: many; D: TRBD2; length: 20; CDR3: CASSGPAGLAVQSSYNEQFF; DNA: TGTGCCAGCAGCGGACCGGCGGGACTAGCGGTACAAAGCTCCTACAATGAGCAGTTCTTC
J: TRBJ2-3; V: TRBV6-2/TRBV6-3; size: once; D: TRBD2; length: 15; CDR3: CASSSLAGVPDTQYF; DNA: TGTGCCAGCAGTTCTTTAGCGGGAGTCCCAGATACGCAGTATTTT
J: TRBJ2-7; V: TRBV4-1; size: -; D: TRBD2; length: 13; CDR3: CASSPGLAGVPYF; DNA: TGCGCCAGCAGCCCCGGACTAGCGGGAGTTCCGTACTTC
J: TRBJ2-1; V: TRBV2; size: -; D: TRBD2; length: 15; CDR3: CASSGTSGIYNEQFF; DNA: TGTGCCAGCAGTGGGACTAGCGGGATCTACAATGAGCAGTTCTTC
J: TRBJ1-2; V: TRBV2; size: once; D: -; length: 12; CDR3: CASSEASYGYTF; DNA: TGTGCCAGCAGTGAGGCCAGCTATGGCTACACCTTC
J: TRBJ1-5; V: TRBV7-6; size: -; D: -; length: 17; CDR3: CASSLMAGPGGNQPQHF; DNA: TGTGCCAGCAGCTTAATGGCAGGGCCCGGAGGCAATCAGCCCCAGCATTTT
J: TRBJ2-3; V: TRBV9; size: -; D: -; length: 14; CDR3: CASSVGEFTDTQYF; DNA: TGTGCCAGCAGCGTTGGAGAATTCACAGATACGCAGTATTTT
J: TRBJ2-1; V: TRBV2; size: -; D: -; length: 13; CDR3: CASRGQGLNEQFF; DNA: TGTGCCAGCAGGGGCCAGGGGTTAAATGAGCAGTTCTTC
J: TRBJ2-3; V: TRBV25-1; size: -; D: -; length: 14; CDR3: CASSDRSSTDTQYF; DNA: TGTGCCAGCAGTGACAGGTCTAGCACAGATACGCAGTATTTT
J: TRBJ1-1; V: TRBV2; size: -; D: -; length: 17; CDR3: CASSETIIQGMNTEAFF; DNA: TGTGCCAGCAGTGAAACTATTATACAAGGCATGAACACTGAAGCTTTCTTT
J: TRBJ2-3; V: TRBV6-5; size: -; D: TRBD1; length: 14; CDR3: CAIAGTGGTDTQYF; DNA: TGTGCCATTGCAGGGACAGGGGGAACAGATACGCAGTATTTT
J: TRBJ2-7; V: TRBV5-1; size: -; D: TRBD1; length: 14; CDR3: CASSEGTGPYEQYF; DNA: TGCGCCAGCAGCGAGGGGACAGGACCCTACGAGCAGTACTTC
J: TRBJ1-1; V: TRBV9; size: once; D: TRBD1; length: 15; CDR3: CASSSQQGGNTEAFF; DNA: TGTGCCAGCAGCTCGCAACAGGGGGGCAACACTGAAGCTTTCTTT
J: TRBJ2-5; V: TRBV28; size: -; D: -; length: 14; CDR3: CASSLTRSHETQYF; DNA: TGTGCCAGCAGTTTAACACGGAGCCACGAGACCCAGTACTTC
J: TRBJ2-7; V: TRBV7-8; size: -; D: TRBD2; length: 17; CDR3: CASSLLPRLAARKEQYF; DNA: TGTGCCAGCAGCTTACTCCCTAGACTAGCGGCGCGCAAGGAGCAGTACTTC
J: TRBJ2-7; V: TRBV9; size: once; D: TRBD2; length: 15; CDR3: CASSLRASGTYEQYF; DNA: TGTGCCAGCTCCCTCCGGGCTAGCGGAACCTACGAGCAGTACTTC
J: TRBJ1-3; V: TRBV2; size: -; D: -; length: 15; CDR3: CASTGNLGSGNTIYF; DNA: TGTGCCAGCACCGGGAACTTAGGCTCTGGAAACACCATATATTTT
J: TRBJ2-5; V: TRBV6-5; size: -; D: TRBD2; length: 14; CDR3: CASRIFSGEETQYF; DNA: TGTGCCAGCAGGATTTTTAGCGGGGAAGAGACCCAGTACTTC
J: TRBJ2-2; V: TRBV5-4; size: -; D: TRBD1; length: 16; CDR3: CASSSPGQGNTGELFF; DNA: TGTGCCAGCAGTTCCCCGGGACAGGGGAACACCGGGGAGCTGTTTTTT
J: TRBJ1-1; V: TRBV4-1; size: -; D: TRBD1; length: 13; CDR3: CASSLDRGTEAFF; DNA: TGCGCCAGCAGCCTAGACAGGGGTACTGAAGCTTTCTTT
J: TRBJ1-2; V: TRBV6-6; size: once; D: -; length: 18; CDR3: CASSRTWAAAETIYGYTF; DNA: TGTGCCAGCAGTCGCACTTGGGCCGCCGCAGAAACCATCTATGGCTACACCTTC
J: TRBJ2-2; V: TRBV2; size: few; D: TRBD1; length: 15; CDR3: CASSPQGRNTGELFF; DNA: TGTGCCAGCAGCCCACAGGGGCGTAACACCGGGGAGCTGTTTTTT
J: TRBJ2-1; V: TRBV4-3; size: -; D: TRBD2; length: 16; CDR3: CASSQEIAGGPNEQFF; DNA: TGCGCCAGCAGCCAAGAGATAGCGGGAGGGCCCAATGAGCAGTTCTTC
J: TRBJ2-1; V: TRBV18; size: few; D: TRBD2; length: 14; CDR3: CASSGLAGGNEQFF; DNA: TGTGCCAGCTCGGGACTAGCGGGAGGAAATGAGCAGTTCTTC
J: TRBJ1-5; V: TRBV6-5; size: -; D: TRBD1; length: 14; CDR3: CASSTTGQNQPQHF; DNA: TGTGCCAGCAGTACGACAGGGCAGAATCAGCCCCAGCATTTT
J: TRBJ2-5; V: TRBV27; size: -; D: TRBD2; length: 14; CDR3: CASGTSGFQETQYF; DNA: TGTGCCAGCGGGACTAGCGGGTTTCAAGAGACCCAGTACTTC
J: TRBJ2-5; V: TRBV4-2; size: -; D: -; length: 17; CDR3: CASSQEGIAAGQETQYF; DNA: TGTGCCAGCAGCCAAGAAGGGATAGCGGCAGGGCAAGAGACCCAGTACTTC
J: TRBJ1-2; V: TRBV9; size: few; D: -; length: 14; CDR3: CASSPRWRNYGYTF; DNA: TGTGCCAGCAGCCCCCGGTGGCGGAACTATGGCTACACCTTC
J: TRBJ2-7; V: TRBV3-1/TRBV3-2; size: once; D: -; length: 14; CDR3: CASSRTQVTYEQYF; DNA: TGTGCCAGCAGCCGAACGCAGGTTACCTACGAGCAGTACTTC
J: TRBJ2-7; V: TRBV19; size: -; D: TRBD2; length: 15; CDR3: CASSSGASGRYEQYF; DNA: TGTGCCAGTAGTAGCGGGGCTAGCGGGAGGTACGAGCAGTACTTC
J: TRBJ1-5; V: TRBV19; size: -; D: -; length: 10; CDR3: CASTLRPQHF; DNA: TGTGCCAGTACCCTCCGGCCCCAGCATTTT
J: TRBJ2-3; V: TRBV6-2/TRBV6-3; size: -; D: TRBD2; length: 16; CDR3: CASSLTSNRPTDTQYF; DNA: TGTGCCAGCAGTCTGACTAGCAACCGACCCACAGATACGCAGTATTTT
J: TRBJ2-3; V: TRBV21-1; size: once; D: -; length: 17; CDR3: CASSNDLRLAGADTQYF; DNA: TGTGCCAGCAGCAACGATTTAAGACTAGCGGGAGCGGATACGCAGTATTTT
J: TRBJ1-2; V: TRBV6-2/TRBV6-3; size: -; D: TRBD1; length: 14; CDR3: CASSTRTGKGGYTF; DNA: TGTGCCAGCAGTACAAGGACAGGGAAGGGAGGCTACACCTTC
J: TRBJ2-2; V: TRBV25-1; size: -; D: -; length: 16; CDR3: CASSGGWPTNTGELFF; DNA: TGTGCCAGCAGTGGCGGTTGGCCAACGAACACCGGGGAGCTGTTTTTT
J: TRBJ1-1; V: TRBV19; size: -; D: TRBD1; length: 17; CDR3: CASSIHSSTGVHTEAFF; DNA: TGTGCCAGTAGTATCCACTCTTCGACAGGGGTCCACACTGAAGCTTTCTTT
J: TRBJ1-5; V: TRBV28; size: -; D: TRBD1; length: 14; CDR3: CASSSDRVAQPQHF; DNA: TGTGCCAGCAGTTCGGACAGGGTTGCTCAGCCCCAGCATTTT
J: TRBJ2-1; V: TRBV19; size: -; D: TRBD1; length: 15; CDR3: CASSIAAGGYNEQFF; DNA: TGTGCCAGTAGTATAGCGGCAGGGGGATACAATGAGCAGTTCTTC
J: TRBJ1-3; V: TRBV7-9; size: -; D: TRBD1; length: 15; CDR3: CASSPQGVDGNTIYF; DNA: TGTGCCAGCAGCCCCCAGGGGGTGGACGGAAACACCATATATTTT